The T cell receptor (beta chain) described here comes from a study of cytomegalovirus exposure and HLA in healthy donors. Clones were read by immunoSEQ multiplex PCR, and TCRdb kept only the in-frame ones, dropping some. The sample lists roughly 68,000 clones, under 96% seen once, with more than 3.5% in the top ten. This sequence was found in a young woman in good health and CMV-seropositive. The sample taken for sequencing was PBMCs.

The CDR3 DNA is TGTGCCAGCAGCCTTGCCGCGACAGGGGTCTACGAGCAGTACTTC. Protein sequence: CASSLAATGVYEQYF. This chain connects TRBV13 to TRBJ2-7; 8 bases agree with TRBD1. With 5 bases clipped from V and 3 bases from J, the junction kept 9 bases outside the gene matches. CDR1 is PRHDT, CDR2 FYEKMQ, per germline (reference sequence). The CDR3 is 15 residues long.